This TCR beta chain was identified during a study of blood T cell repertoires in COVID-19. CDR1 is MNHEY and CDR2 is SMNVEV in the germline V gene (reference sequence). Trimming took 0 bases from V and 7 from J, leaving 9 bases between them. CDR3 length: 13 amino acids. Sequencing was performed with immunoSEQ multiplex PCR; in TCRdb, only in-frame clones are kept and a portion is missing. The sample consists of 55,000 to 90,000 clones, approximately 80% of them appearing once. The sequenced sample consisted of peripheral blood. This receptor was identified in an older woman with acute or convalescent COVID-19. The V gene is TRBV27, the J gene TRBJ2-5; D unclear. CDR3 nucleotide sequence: TGTGCCAGCAGTTTATCGCTCCGGAGGACCCAGTACTTC. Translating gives CASSLSLRRTQYF.